Detailed here is one T cell receptor (beta chain). Its antigen is as yet unknown. This sample was taken from a study of T cell responses to AZD1222 COVID-19 vaccine. The assay was immunoSEQ multiplex PCR, and TCRdb's table has in-frame clones only and misses some. The data show 120,000 or so clones, 85% to 90% seen once. Findings and caveats of the study: Possibly, clonal diversity was underestimated; donors were largely white British and included more females. There were vaccine-associated CD4 TCRs across spike, dominant at 160-218 and 743-854. Among those given AZD1222, only five or six were seropositive at baseline.

Trimming took 4 bases from V and 3 from J; bases not matched to a gene: 6. The CDR3 extends over 14 amino acids. Per the germline V gene, CDR1 is SGHRS and CDR2 is YFSETQ. This receptor was obtained from an adult in good health. Sequencing used peripheral blood, obtained on day 0 of MenACWY control vaccination. The rearrangement joins TRBV5-1 to TRBJ2-7; 8 bases line up with TRBD1. The CDR3: CASSQQGVYYEQYF. The CDR3 DNA follows: TGCGCCAGCAGCCAACAGGGGGTTTACTACGAGCAGTACTTC.